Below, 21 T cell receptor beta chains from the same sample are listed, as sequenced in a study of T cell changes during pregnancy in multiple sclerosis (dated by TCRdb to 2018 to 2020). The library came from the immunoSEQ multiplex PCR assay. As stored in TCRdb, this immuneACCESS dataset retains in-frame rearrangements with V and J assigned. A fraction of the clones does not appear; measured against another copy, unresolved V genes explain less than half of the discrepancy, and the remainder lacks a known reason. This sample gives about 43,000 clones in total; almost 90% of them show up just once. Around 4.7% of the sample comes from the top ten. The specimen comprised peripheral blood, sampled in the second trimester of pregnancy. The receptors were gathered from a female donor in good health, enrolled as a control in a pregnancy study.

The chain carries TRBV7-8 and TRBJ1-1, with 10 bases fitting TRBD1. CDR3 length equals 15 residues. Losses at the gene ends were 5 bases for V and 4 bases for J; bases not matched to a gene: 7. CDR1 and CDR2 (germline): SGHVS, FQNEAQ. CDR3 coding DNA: TGTGCCAGCAGCGTCCAGGGACAGGGGAGCACTGAAGCTTTCTTT. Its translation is CASSVQGQGSTEAFF.

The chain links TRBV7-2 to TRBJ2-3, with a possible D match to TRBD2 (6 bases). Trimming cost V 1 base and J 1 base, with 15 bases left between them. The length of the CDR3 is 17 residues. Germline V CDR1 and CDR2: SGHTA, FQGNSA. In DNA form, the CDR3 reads TGTGCCAGCAGCTTAGGGCGCGGGGCCTCAGGCACAGATACGCAGTATTTT. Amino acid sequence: CASSLGRGASGTDTQYF.

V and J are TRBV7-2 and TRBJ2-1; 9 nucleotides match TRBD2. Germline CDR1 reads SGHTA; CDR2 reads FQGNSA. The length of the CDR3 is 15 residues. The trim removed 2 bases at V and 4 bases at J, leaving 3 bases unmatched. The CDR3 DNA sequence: TGTGCCAGCAGCTTAAGCGGGGGGCTATACAATGAGCAGTTCTTC. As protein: CASSLSGGLYNEQFF.

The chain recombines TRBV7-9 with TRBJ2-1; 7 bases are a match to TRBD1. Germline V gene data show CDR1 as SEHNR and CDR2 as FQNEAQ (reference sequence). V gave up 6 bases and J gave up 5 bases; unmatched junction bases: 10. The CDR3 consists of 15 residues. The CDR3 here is CASRDQDRNHNEQFF. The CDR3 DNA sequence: TGTGCCAGCAGAGACCAGGACAGGAACCACAATGAGCAGTTCTTC.

The CDR3 spells CAWSVSSGNYF. The CDR3 DNA reads as TGTGCCTGGAGTGTATCCTCAGGGAACTACTTC. The V and J genes are TRBV30 and TRBJ2-5; possible D gene TRBD1, 5 bases. The CDR3 length is 11 residues. Germline CDR1 reads GTSNPN; CDR2 reads SVGIG (reference sequence). V dropped 0 bases and J dropped 14 bases, with 13 bases sitting between them.

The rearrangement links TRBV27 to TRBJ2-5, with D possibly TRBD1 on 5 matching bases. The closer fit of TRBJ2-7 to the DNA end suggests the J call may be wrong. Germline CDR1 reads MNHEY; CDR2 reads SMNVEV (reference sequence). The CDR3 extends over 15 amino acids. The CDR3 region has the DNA TGTGCCAGCAGTTTATACAGGCCACTTCCCTACGAGCAGTACTTC. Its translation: CASSLYRPLPYEQYF.

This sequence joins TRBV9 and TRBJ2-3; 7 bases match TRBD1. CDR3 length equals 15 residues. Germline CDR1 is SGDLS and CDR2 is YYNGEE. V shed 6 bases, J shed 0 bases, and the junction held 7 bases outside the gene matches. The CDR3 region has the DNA TGTGCCAGCACCCCACAGGGGCTTAGCACAGATACGCAGTATTTT. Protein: CASTPQGLSTDTQYF.

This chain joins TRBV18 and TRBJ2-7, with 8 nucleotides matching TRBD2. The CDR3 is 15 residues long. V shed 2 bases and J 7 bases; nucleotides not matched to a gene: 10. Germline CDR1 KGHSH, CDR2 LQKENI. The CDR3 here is CASSPIPAGEAEQYF. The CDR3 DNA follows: TGTGCCAGCTCACCAATTCCAGCGGGGGAGGCGGAGCAGTACTTC.

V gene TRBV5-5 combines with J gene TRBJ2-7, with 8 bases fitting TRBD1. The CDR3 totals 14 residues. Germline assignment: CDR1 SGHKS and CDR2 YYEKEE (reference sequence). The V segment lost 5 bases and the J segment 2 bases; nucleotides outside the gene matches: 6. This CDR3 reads CASSWDRSPYEQYF. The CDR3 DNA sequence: TGTGCCAGCAGTTGGGACAGGAGTCCCTACGAGCAGTACTTC.

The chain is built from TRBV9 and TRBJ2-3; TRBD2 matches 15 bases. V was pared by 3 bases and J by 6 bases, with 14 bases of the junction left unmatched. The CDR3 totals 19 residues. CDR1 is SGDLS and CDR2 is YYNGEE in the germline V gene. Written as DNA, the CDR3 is TGTGCCAGCAGCGGAAAAGGGACTAGCGGGGGGATCTCTTGGGATACGCAGTATTTT. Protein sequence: CASSGKGTSGGISWDTQYF. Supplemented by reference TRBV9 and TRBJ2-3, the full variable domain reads DSGVTQTPKHLITATGQRVTLRCSPRSGDLSVYWYQQSLDQGLQFLIQYYNGEERAKGNILERFSAQQFPDLHSELNLSSLELGDSALYFCASSGKGTSGGISWDTQYFGPGTRLTVL.

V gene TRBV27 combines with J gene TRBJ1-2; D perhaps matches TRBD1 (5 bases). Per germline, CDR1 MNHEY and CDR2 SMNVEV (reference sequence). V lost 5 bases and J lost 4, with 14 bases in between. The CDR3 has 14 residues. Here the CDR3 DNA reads TGTGCCAGCAGTCCCGAAGGGGTCGCCTATGGCTACACCTTC. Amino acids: CASSPEGVAYGYTF.

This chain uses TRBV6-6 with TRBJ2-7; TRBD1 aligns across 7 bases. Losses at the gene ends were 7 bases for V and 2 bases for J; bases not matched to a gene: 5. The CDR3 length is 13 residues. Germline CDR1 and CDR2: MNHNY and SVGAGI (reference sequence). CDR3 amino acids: CASNRDSTYEQYF. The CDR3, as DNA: TGTGCCAGCAACCGGGACAGCACCTACGAGCAGTACTTC.

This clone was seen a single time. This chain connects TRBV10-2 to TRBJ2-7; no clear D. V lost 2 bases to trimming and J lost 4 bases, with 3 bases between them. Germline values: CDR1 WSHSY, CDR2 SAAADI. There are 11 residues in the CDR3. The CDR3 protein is CASSERYEQYF. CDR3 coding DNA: TGCGCCAGCAGTGAGCGGTACGAGCAGTACTTC.

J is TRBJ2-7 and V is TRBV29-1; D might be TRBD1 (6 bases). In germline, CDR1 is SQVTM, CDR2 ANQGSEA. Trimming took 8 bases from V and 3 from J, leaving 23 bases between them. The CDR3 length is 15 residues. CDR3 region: CSSARAGDANYEQYF. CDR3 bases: TGCAGCTCGGCCCGCGCAGGGGACGCCAACTACGAGCAGTACTTC.

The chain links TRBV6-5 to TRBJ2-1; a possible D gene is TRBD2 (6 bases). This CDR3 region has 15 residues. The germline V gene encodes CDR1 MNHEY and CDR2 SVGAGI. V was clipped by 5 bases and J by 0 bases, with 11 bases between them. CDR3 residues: CASSISEGSYNEQFF. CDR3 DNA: TGTGCCAGCAGTATCTCGGAGGGCTCCTACAATGAGCAGTTCTTC.

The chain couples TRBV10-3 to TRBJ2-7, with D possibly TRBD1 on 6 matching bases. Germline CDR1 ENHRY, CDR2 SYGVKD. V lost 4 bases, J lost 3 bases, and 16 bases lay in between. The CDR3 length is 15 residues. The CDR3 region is CAISVSGQGFYEQYF. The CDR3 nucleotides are TGTGCCATCAGTGTCTCGGGACAAGGATTCTACGAGCAGTACTTC.

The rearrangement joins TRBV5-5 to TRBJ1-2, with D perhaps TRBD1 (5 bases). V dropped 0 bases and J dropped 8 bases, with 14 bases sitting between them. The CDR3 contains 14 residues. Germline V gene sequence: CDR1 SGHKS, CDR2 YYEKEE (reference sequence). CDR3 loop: CASSLGGHPSGYTF. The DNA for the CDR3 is TGTGCCAGCAGCTTGGGTGGACATCCCTCCGGCTACACCTTC. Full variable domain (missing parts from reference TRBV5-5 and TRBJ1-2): DAGVTQSPTHLIKTRGQQVTLRCSPISGHKSVSWYQQVLGQGPQFIFQYYEKEERGRGNFPDRFSARQFPNYSSELNVNALLLGDSALYLCASSLGGHPSGYTFGSGTRLTVV.

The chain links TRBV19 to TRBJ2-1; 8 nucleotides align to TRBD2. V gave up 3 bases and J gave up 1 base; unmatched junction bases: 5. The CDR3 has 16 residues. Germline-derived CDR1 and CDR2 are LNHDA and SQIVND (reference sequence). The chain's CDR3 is CASSIAAGVSYNEQFF. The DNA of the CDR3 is TGTGCCAGTAGTATCGCAGCGGGGGTTTCCTACAATGAGCAGTTCTTC. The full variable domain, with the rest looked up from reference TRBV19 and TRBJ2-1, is DGGITQSPKYLFRKEGQNVTLSCEQNLNHDAMYWYRQDPGQGLRLIYYSQIVNDFQKGDIAEGYSVSREKKESFPLTVTSAQKNPTAFYLCASSIAAGVSYNEQFFGPGTRLTVL.

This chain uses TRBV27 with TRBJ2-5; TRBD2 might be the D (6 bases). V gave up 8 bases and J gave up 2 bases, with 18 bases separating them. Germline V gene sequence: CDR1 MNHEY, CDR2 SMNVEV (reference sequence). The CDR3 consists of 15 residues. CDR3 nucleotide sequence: TGTGCCAGCTCCTGGAGGGTAGCGCCTCAAGAGACCCAGTACTTC. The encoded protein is CASSWRVAPQETQYF.

The CDR3 region has the DNA TGCGCCAGCAGTGAGTCCCCACTAGCGGGGCATCGTTGGGAGCAGTTCTTC. It codes for CASSESPLAGHRWEQFF. The chain links TRBV10-1 to TRBJ2-1; 10 bases map to TRBD2. The length of the CDR3 is 17 residues. J lost 10 bases, V lost 0 bases, and 12 bases had no gene match. Germline CDR1 is WNHNN and CDR2 is SYGVQD (reference sequence).

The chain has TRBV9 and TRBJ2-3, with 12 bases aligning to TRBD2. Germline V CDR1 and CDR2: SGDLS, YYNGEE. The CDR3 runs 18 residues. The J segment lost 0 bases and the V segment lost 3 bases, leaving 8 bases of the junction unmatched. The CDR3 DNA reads TGTGCCAGCAGCGATAGGACTAGCGGGATACCTAGCACAGATACGCAGTATTTT. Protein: CASSDRTSGIPSTDTQYF.